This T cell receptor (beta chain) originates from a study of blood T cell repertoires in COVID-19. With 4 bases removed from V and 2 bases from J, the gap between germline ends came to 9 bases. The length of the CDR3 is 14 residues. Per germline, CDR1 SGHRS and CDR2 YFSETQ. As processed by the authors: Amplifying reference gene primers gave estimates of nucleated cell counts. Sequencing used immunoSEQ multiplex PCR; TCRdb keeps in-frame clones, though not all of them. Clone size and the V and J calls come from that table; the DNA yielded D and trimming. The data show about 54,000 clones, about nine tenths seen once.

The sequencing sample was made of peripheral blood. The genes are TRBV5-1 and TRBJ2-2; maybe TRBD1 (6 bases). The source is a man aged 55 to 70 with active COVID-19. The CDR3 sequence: CASSRTENTGELFF. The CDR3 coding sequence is TGCGCCAGCAGCAGGACAGAAAACACCGGGGAGCTGTTTTTT. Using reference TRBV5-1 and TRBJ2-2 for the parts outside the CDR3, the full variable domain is KAGVTQTPRYLIKTRGQQVTLSCSPISGHRSVSWYQQTPGQGLQFLFEYFSETQRNKGNFPGRFSGRQFSNSRSEMNVSTLELGDSALYLCASSRTENTGELFFGEGSRLTVL.